A single sample gave rise to the 6 T cell receptor beta chains below, sequenced in a study of identical twins. TCRdb re-analysed the 5' RACE reads in MiXCR, keeping a single row per CDR3 protein. The sample yields some 460,000 distinct CDR3 sequences, approximately 14% seen once. These records were also assigned to another study, of yellow fever vaccine responses in identical twins.

Sequenced: CD4+ T cells sorted from blood. The receptors were sampled from a woman between 18 and 29 years old in good health.

This clonotype showed up just a few times. V is TRBV28 and J is TRBJ2-5; D remains ambiguous. Trimming cost V 5 bases and J 3 bases, with 13 bases left between them. The CDR3 is 14 residues long. Germline V gene sequence: CDR1 MDHEN, CDR2 SYDVKM. In nucleotides, the CDR3 is TGTGCCAGCAGTCCCCTATCTACAGAAGAGACCCAGTACTTC. Its protein product is CASSPLSTEETQYF.

The V call is TRBV6-2 or TRBV6-3, the J call TRBJ1-1, with 7 bases lining up with TRBD1. The V segment lost 5 bases and the J segment 1 base; nucleotides outside the gene matches: 10. Germline V gene lookup returns CDR1 MNHEY and CDR2 SVGEGT. The CDR3 sequence is 16 residues long. The CDR3 nucleotides read TGTGCCAGCAGTGCCCCCCAGGGGGTCCGGAACACTGAAGCTTTCTTT. Protein: CASSAPQGVRNTEAFF.

This clonotype was counted a few times. The chain links TRBV3-1 to TRBJ2-4, with 12 bases fitting TRBD1. V shed 4 bases, J shed 3 bases, and the junction held 4 bases outside the gene matches. The V gene's germline CDR1 is LGHDT and CDR2 YNNKEL (reference sequence). This CDR3 spans 16 amino acids. The CDR3 DNA sequence: TGTGCCAGCAGCCCCGGGACAGGGGGCGGCAAAAACATTCAGTACTTC. This gives the protein CASSPGTGGGKNIQYF.

This clonotype has only a few counts. The genes are TRBV20-1 and TRBJ2-7; D is ambiguous. The CDR3 is 11 amino acids. CDR1 is DFQATT, CDR2 SNEGSKA, per germline (reference sequence). The CDR3 spells CAVASSYEQYF. CDR3 nucleotide sequence: TGCGCGGTGGCGAGCTCCTACGAGCAGTACTTC.

This clonotype was counted a few times. The chain couples TRBV20-1 to TRBJ2-1; 14 bases line up with TRBD2. CDR1 and CDR2 from the germline V gene are DFQATT and SNEGSKA (reference sequence). CDR3 size: 15 residues. V trimming: 1 base; J trimming: 10 bases; junction bases outside the gene matches: 6. In DNA, the CDR3 is TGCAGTGCTAGAGGGACTAGCGGGGGGTACGGGGAGCAGTTCTTC. It specifies CSARGTSGGYGEQFF.

The sample holds a few counts of this clonotype. The chain carries TRBV3-1 and TRBJ2-1, with unresolved D. V lost 4 bases, J lost 8 bases, and 9 bases lay in between. Germline V gene sequence: CDR1 LGHDT, CDR2 YNNKEL (reference sequence). The length of the CDR3 is 12 residues. The CDR3 protein is CASSRPSDEQFF. The CDR3 nucleotides read TGTGCCAGCAGCCGCCCGTCCGATGAGCAGTTCTTC.